This TCR beta chain derives from a study of T cells after posttransplantation cyclophosphamide (dated by TCRdb to between 2015 and 2016). In the study overall: The study tracked T cell repertoire reconstitution by TRB sequencing after myeloablative bone marrow transplantation using posttransplantation cyclophosphamide as GVHD prophylaxis. Antigen receptor sequencing covered samples from 35 PTCy-treated patients and approximately 15 of their related bone marrow donors. Blood from all 30 or so PTCy patients with 1-year posttransplant specimens was subjected to TRB sequencing. In 3 patients, TRB sequencing was also performed on up to about 3 more blood samples taken 2 to 5.2 years after transplant, and in 4 patients, pretransplant blood was also TRB-sequenced. Because TRA and TRB clonality correlated tightly in about 9 samples, the subsequent TCR analyses were limited to TRB only. Public TRB sequences were queried against a database of over 3,500 sequences associated with responses to pathogens, tumor antigens, self-antigens and alloantigens.

In the germline V gene (reference sequence), CDR1 corresponds to MNHEY and CDR2 to SMNVEV. The CDR3 sequence holds 15 residues, the cysteine and phenylalanine included. Left in the record is the CDR3 DNA by itself, 45 bases read in frame from the first base. V was cut back by 5 bases and J by 6 bases, leaving a gap of 17 bases between them. Study-wide findings and limitations: Across 45 patients, recipient CMV seropositivity and CMV reactivation were highly associated with TRB clonality; PTCy diversity was similar to CNI/methotrexate controls. At 1-2 months, donor-recipient similarity was low but rose over the first year, and the later blood repertoires were often dominated by donor CD8+ memory clones. The TRB repertoires of T cells infiltrating skin or GI tract showed only limited overlap with the TRB repertoires of T cells in blood.

Related bone marrow donors provided peripheral blood samples on the day of marrow donation. Peripheral blood and bone marrow mononuclear cells were isolated by Ficoll-Hypaque density centrifugation and cryopreserved. This clone appeared many times. Its antigen specificity is not known. One base away there is no much larger clone; base qualities are not given. Genomic DNA was the input for TRB sequencing, which was run either with the immunoSEQ assay at survey resolution or with the hsTCRB kit. Under the source paper's analysis protocol: The immunoSEQ software was used for initial read processing, and the LymphoSeq R package was used for repertoire analyses. Clonality was calculated as 1 minus normalized Shannon entropy, and the Gini coefficient was also calculated for each TRB dataset. Phenotypes of unsorted samples were inferred by mapping TRB sequences from sorted subsets of the recipient or donor onto unsorted samples of the same recipient. As stored in TCRdb, this immuneACCESS dataset retains in-frame rearrangements with V and J assigned. A fraction of the clones does not appear; measured against another copy, unresolved V genes explain less than half of the discrepancy, and the remainder lacks a known reason. The V and J calls and clone size were taken over from that table, and D and trimming were inferred from the DNA. The table notes around 30,000 clones here, none of them singletons. The top ten clonotypes cover about 2.5% of the sample.

Source material: PBMCs. The receptor chain draws on TRBV27 and TRBJ1-5, with TRBD1 tentatively as D gene (6 bases match). The clonotype originates from a woman aged 55-70 years in good health, CMV-negative, and a related stem cell transplant donor. The base sequence is TGTGCCAGCAGTCACCGGGACAACCGGGGTCAGCCCCAGCATTTT. Its protein product is CASSHRDNRGQPQHF.